The source of this T cell receptor beta chain is a study of cytomegalovirus exposure and HLA in healthy donors. This CDR3 comprises 19 residues. Per the germline V gene, CDR1 is SGHTA and CDR2 is FQGTGA. V dropped 0 bases and J dropped 1; count of bases not matched to a gene: 5. Clones were read by immunoSEQ multiplex PCR, and TCRdb kept only the in-frame ones, dropping some. The sample carries about 280,000 clones, around 89% recorded once. J is TRBJ2-5 and V is TRBV7-3; TRBD2 agrees at 16 bases. The sequence was collected from a woman between 18 and 29 years old in good health and CMV-seronegative. Input material: PBMCs. The CDR3 bases are TGTGCCAGCAGCTTAACCCCCGGGACTAGCGGGAGGGCCCAAGAGACCCAGTACTTC. As protein: CASSLTPGTSGRAQETQYF.